This T cell receptor (beta chain) is from a study of metastatic and nonmetastatic thyroid tumors. This clone has a count of ten or more. Every patient was untreated before thyroid surgery. The germline V gene has CDR1 MNHEY and CDR2 SMNVEV (reference sequence). The V and J ends lost 2 bases and 7 bases, in that order; junction bases with no gene match: 10. This CDR3 is 16 amino acids long. In the original analysis: Between-group CDR3 differences, defined by clinicopathological status, yielded a distant-metastasis classifier for papillary thyroid cancer. TCRdb re-clonotyped the PCR reads through MiXCR. The V and J calls reflect TCRdb's pipeline rather than the authors' work. This table holds 50,000 or so clones, around 21% found once.

This rearrangement joins TRBV27 to TRBJ1-4; TRBD1 agrees at 7 bases. The origin of this receptor is a male donor with papillary thyroid cancer or a benign thyroid nodule (not recorded which). Some clones in this sample may be carry-over from other donors' samples. The source material was blood. The CDR3 is CASSLGAYRGGEKLFF. CDR3 DNA: TGTGCCAGCAGTTTAGGGGCCTACAGGGGTGGTGAAAAACTGTTTTTT.